This TCR beta chain was found in a study of CD8+ T cells in alopecia areata (dated by TCRdb to the late 2010s). About the study as a whole: Treated patients were enrolled in an open-label pilot trial of oral tofacitinib, 5 to 10 mg twice daily, for moderate-to-severe alopecia areata. Scalp clonality was compared across normal scalp (n=4), patchy alopecia areata scalp (n=8), and alopecia totalis/universalis scalp (n=8). Tofacitinib-treated patients had biopsies at baseline and at 4 and 24 weeks of treatment, with a later scalp biopsy in several patients. immunoSEQ multiplex PCR using 35 Vbeta forward primers and 13 Jbeta reverse primers was used to amplify TCRbeta CDR3 regions. High-throughput TCRbeta sequencing was used to examine T cell clonal expansion in alopecia areata in both the C3H/HeJ mouse model and human patients. Scalp tissue and sorted CD4+ and CD8+ peripheral blood T cells from patchy and totalis/universalis alopecia areata patients and from healthy controls were covered by human TCRbeta sequencing. Patients received tofacitinib for 6 to 18 months and were then followed off drug for 6 months to check for delayed response and recurrence. RNA was extracted with the PAXgene miRNA kit for fixed scalp, the miRNeasy kit for PBMCs, and the RNeasy kit for mouse skin.

The method was the immunoSEQ multiplex PCR assay. To provide template for TCR sequencing, every sample had RNA extracted and reverse transcribed into cDNA. First-strand cDNA was synthesized using SuperScript III with a 2:1 mix of oligo-dT and random hexamers. A synthetic immune receptor repertoire was used to measure amplification bias, and any remaining bias was corrected computationally. On the authors' methods: Raw reads were preprocessed for error removal, and CDR3 was defined according to IMGT conventions as running from the conserved cysteine to phenylalanine. To get clonality, Shannon entropy was normalized by log2 of the number of productive unique TCRs and the result was subtracted from 1. CD4 or CD8 identity of scalp clones was inferred by cross-referencing scalp TCRbeta sequences with sorted blood CD4 and CD8 repertoires. As stored in TCRdb, this immuneACCESS dataset retains in-frame rearrangements with V and J assigned. A fraction of the clones does not appear; measured against another copy, unresolved V genes explain less than half of the discrepancy, and the remainder lacks a known reason. Clone size and V and J calls were adopted from that table, with D and trimming inferred from the DNA. The table for this sample lists more than 150,000 clones; 50% to 60% of them were counted only once. Of the sample, over 12% is held by the ten largest clones.

Taken with the paper, the label for time point translates to: baseline before oral tofacitinib. Lesional scalp punch biopsies and peripheral blood were collected from alopecia areata patients. PBMCs were isolated by density centrifugation and stained for CD3, CD4 and CD8, after which CD4+ and CD8+ T cells were sorted on a FACSAria. This clone turned up a few times. What antigen it recognizes has not been identified. Nothing much larger sits one base from this clone, and base qualities are not available. The paper's findings and limits, for the study overall: Compared with mice, TCR sequences shared between patients were less clear, possibly partly because of HLA diversity across the patient population. Unlike mouse skin, where gammadelta T cells dominate, normal human skin contains resident alphabeta T cells that get sequenced too, which complicates analysis of the scalp TCR repertoire. Lesional scalp, especially in alopecia totalis/universalis, showed higher clonality and more expanded CD8+ clones than normal scalp, suggesting antigenic drive.

The junction shows trimming of 4 bases on V and 2 bases on J, plus 13 bases between the germline ends. Taken from the germline V gene, the CDR1 and CDR2 loops are SQVTM and ANQGSEA. From its cysteine to its phenylalanine, the CDR3 spans 14 amino acids. CDR3 DNA only is kept here, 42 bases in frame from base 1. The TCR was taken from a human donor with alopecia areata. The chain is made from TRBV29-1 and TRBJ2-3, with the D segment identity uncertain. The specimen comprised CD4+ T cells sorted from blood, sampled at week 0. The CDR3 amino acid sequence is: CSVVPDKHTDTQYF. In nucleotide form, the sequence is TGCAGCGTTGTACCTGACAAGCACACAGATACGCAGTATTTT.